One sample yielded the 11 T cell receptor beta chains listed below, sequenced in a study of T cell changes during pregnancy in multiple sclerosis. Data came from immunoSEQ multiplex PCR; TCRdb stores just in-frame clones and leaves some out. Seen here are almost 20,000 clones, about 85% observed once, and the top ten hold roughly 20%. This sample comprised CD8+ T cells from peripheral blood mononuclear cells, obtained after pregnancy. These receptors were taken from a female donor in good health, enrolled as a control in a pregnancy study.

The chain has TRBV9 and TRBJ1-6; no firm D call. Trimming pared 4 bases from V and 10 bases from J, leaving 12 bases between. The germline V gene encodes CDR1 SGDLS and CDR2 YYNGEE. The CDR3 totals 13 residues. DNA of the CDR3: TGTGCCAGCAGCCCCGGAGGAGCGTCACCCCTCCACTTT. Translation: CASSPGGASPLHF.

The gene calls are TRBV6-1 and TRBJ2-7; TRBD2 aligns across 11 bases. Trimming took 3 bases from V and 3 from J; bases not matched to a gene: 4. The CDR3 is 15 amino acids. The germline V gene has CDR1 MNHNS and CDR2 SASEGT. CDR3 protein: CASSDMTSGIYEQYF. The CDR3 DNA sequence: TGTGCCAGCAGTGATATGACTAGCGGGATCTACGAGCAGTACTTC.

The rearrangement uses TRBV18 and TRBJ1-2, with 7 bases that match TRBD1. The V gene's germline CDR1 is KGHSH and CDR2 LQKENI. The ends lost 2 bases at V and 4 bases at J; junction bases unmatched: 4. This CDR3 spans 14 amino acids. In nucleotides, the CDR3 is TGTGCCAGCTCACCAGATGGGACAGCCTATGGCTACACCTTC. Protein product: CASSPDGTAYGYTF.

The CDR3 region is CTSSRLAGELPMGAIQYEQYF. The CDR3 nucleotides are TGCACCAGCAGCCGACTAGCGGGAGAGCTTCCAATGGGGGCAATACAGTACGAGCAGTACTTC. The chain joins TRBV1 to TRBJ2-5; TRBD2 is the table's D call and was not checked against the DNA. The J call is in doubt because the DNA end fits TRBJ2-7 better. TRBV1 represents a pseudogene. The CDR3 is made up of 21 amino acids.

The genes are TRBV23-1 and TRBJ1-3, with D perhaps TRBD1 (6 bases). TRBV23-1 is identified as an open reading frame with a role that is uncertain. There are 19 residues in the CDR3. Trimming took off 0 bases at V and 0 bases at J, with 18 bases between the two ends. The CDR3 coding sequence is TGCGCCAGCAGTCAATCCCGACAGGCAGGTACCAGCTCTGGAAACACCATATATTTT. Amino acids: CASSQSRQAGTSSGNTIYF.

The V gene is TRBV7-7, the J gene TRBJ2-1, with D possibly being TRBD2 (5 bases). The V gene's germline CDR1 is SSHAT and CDR2 FNYEAQ (reference sequence). The V end was cut by 1 base, the J end by 5 bases, with 6 bases between. This CDR3 region has 13 residues. CDR3 DNA: TGTGCCAGCAGCTTAGGCGGGCACAATGAGCAGTTCTTC. Protein product: CASSLGGHNEQFF.

This sequence joins TRBV27 and TRBJ1-1; D perhaps matches TRBD1 (6 bases). Trimming removed 8 bases from V and 0 bases from J, with 10 bases in between. Germline values: CDR1 MNHEY, CDR2 SMNVEV (reference sequence). This CDR3 comprises 13 residues. The CDR3 nucleotides are TGTGCCAGCGGCGGACAGCTGAACACTGAAGCTTTCTTT. This gives the protein CASGGQLNTEAFF.

V is TRBV2 and J is TRBJ2-7; a possible D gene is TRBD1 (6 bases). CDR3 length: 13 residues. The germline V gene has CDR1 SNHLY and CDR2 FYNNEI. V was pared by 10 bases and J by 0 bases, with 13 bases between. DNA for the CDR3: TGTGCCACCATGGGACAAATCTCCTACGAGCAGTACTTC. This sequence encodes CATMGQISYEQYF. Full variable domain (missing parts from reference TRBV2 and TRBJ2-7): EPEVTQTPSHQVTQMGQEVILRCVPISNHLYFYWYRQILGQKVEFLVSFYNNEISEKSEIFDDQFSVERPDGSNFTLKIRSTKLEDSAMYFCATMGQISYEQYFGPGTRLTVT.

In the case of this clone: An end of the junction differs from the germline gene, which may be a read error. The rearrangement links TRBV11-2 to TRBJ2-7; 7 bases match TRBD2. The CDR3 spans 16 residues. Per the germline V gene, CDR1 is SGHAT and CDR2 is FQNNGV. For the CDR3, the DNA is TGTGCCAGCAGCCTAGAAGGCCTAGCGGACACCTACGAGCAGTACTTC. Its protein product is CASSLEGLADTYEQYF.

The chain has TRBV29-1 and TRBJ1-2, with no clear D. The CDR3 loop spans 11 amino acids. Germline lookup yields CDR1 SQVTM and CDR2 ANQGSEA. The V and J ends lost 6 bases and 3 bases respectively, with 8 bases between them. CDR3 sequence: CSVREDYGYTF. The DNA for the CDR3 is TGCAGCGTCCGGGAAGACTATGGCTACACCTTC. Supplemented by reference TRBV29-1 and TRBJ1-2, the full variable domain reads SAVISQKPSRDICQRGTSLTIQCQVDSQVTMMFWYRQQPGQSLTLIATANQGSEATYESGFVIDKFPISRPNLTFSTLTVSNMSPEDSSIYLCSVREDYGYTFGSGTRLTVV.

The chain uses TRBV6-7 and TRBJ1-2; TRBD1 is a possible D gene (5 bases). TRBV6-7 is marked as an open reading frame, function uncertain. The CDR3 contains 18 residues. The V end lost 6 bases, the J end lost 1 base, and 24 bases lay between the germline ends. CDR3 amino acids: CASSRLLGPAPLNYGYTF. CDR3 coding DNA: TGTGCCAGCAGCCGACTTTTGGGGCCTGCCCCCCTTAACTATGGCTACACCTTC.